This T cell receptor (beta chain) was sequenced in a study of blood T cell repertoires in COVID-19. Per the study methods: Amplification from reference gene primers served as the basis for estimated nucleated cell counts. This table comes from immunoSEQ multiplex PCR, and its TCRdb copy is limited to in-frame clones, with some not included. D and trimming come from the DNA, and the V and J calls and clone size come from that table. This sample has around 180,000 clones, with approximately 87% found just once. Seattle participants joined during active infection and were tracked over time. There are 16 residues in the CDR3. Germline V gene data show CDR1 as GTSNPN and CDR2 as SVGIG (reference sequence). V shed 3 bases and J shed 7 bases, with 24 bases lying between them.

The chain carries TRBV30 and TRBJ1-1; tentative D call: TRBD1 (5 bases). The sequencing input was peripheral blood. The receptor was derived from a person aged 65 to 79 with COVID-19, enrolled during active disease. DNA of the CDR3: TGTGCCTGGAGCGGGGCGGGACTAATCCCCCCCGGTGAAGCTTTCTTT. Residues: CAWSGAGLIPPGEAFF.